This T cell receptor (beta chain) was documented in a study of shared clonotypes between healthy human individuals. Sequencing was performed with immunoSEQ multiplex PCR; in TCRdb, only in-frame clones are kept and a portion is missing. The sample shows 2 million to 2.5 million clones, 85% to 95% of them seen only once. Donors, without exception, were Caucasian adults residing in Nashville, Tennessee. Note on this clone: Its antigen is not known.

Study findings and constraints: A limitation of the genetic and exposure-history diversity represented arose from few donors.

The sample was naive CD4+ T cells from PBMCs. Indicated subset: CD45RA+ positively selected. The sequence came from a man in his late teens or twenties in good health. Some clones in this sample may be carry-over from other donors' samples.

The CDR3 DNA reads as TGTGCCAATCACCGGGACAGAGGTGGCTACACCTTC. Translation gives CANHRDRGGYTF. V is TRBV2 and J is TRBJ1-2, with 7 nucleotides matching TRBD1. The CDR3 covers 12 residues. CDR1 SNHLY and CDR2 FYNNEI come from the germline V gene. Trimming took 10 bases from V and 7 from J; bases not matched to a gene: 9.